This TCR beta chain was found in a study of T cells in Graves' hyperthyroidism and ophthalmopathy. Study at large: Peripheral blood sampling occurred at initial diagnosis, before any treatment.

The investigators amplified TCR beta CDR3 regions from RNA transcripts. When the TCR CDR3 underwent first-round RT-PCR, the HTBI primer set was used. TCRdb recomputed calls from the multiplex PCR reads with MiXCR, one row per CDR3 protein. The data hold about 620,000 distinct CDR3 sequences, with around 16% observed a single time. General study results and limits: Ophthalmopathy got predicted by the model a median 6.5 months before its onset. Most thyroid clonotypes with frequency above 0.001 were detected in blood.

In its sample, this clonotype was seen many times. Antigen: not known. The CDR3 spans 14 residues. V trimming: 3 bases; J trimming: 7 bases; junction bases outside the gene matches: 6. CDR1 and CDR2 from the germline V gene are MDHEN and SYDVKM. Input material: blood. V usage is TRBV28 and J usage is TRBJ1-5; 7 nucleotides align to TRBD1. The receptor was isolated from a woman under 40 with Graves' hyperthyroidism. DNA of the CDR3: TGTGCCAGCAGTTTTAACAGGGGAGGGCAGCCCCAGCATTTT. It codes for CASSFNRGGQPQHF.